This T cell receptor (beta chain) was recorded in a study of early T cells in non-severe SARS-CoV-2 infection. About the research overall: Bulk RNA from unsorted whole blood was sequenced; chains were unpaired.

About this clonotype: The antigen is unknown.

Findings of the study overall: Private and CD4 specificities were missed by VDJdb matching, skewed to anti-spike CD8.

Individual cDNA molecules were tagged with unique molecular identifiers. TCRdb re-analysed the 5' RACE reads in MiXCR, keeping a single row per CDR3 protein. The sample lists some 64,000 distinct CDR3 sequences, just over 20% occurring once. CDR1 is SQVTM, CDR2 ANQGSEA, per germline. V dropped 0 bases and J dropped 5 bases, with 10 bases sitting between them. This CDR3 comprises 13 residues. This sample comprised whole blood, obtained at baseline. The chain joins TRBV29-1 to TRBJ1-1, with D possibly TRBD1 on 5 matching bases. The TCR sequence derives from an adult who was a healthcare worker with PCR-confirmed SARS-CoV-2 infection or an uninfected control (not recorded which). DNA for the CDR3: TGCAGCGTTGAAGATCCCGGGGGAACTGAAGCTTTCTTT. It codes for CSVEDPGGTEAFF.